This T cell receptor beta chain appears in the sequencing data of a study of CD8 T cells in Susac syndrome. Reverse transcription used about 0.45 to 1 ug RNA and random hexamers. TCRdb recomputed calls from the immunoSEQ multiplex PCR reads with MiXCR, one row per CDR3 protein. Of more than 110,000 distinct CDR3 sequences listed, 95% are singletons. The V gene end was trimmed by 6 bases and the J gene end by 0 bases; junction bases not matched to a gene: 2. CDR1 and CDR2 (germline): MRHNA, SNTAGT. This CDR3 comprises 15 residues. Sequencing was done on a sample of CD4+ T cells from PBMCs. This sequence was found in a human donor with Susac syndrome. V is TRBV6-4 and J is TRBJ2-1; 10 bases align to TRBD2. Here the CDR3 reads CASSEREGSYNEQFF. CDR3 nucleotide sequence: TGTGCCAGCAGCGAGCGGGAGGGCTCCTACAATGAGCAGTTCTTC.